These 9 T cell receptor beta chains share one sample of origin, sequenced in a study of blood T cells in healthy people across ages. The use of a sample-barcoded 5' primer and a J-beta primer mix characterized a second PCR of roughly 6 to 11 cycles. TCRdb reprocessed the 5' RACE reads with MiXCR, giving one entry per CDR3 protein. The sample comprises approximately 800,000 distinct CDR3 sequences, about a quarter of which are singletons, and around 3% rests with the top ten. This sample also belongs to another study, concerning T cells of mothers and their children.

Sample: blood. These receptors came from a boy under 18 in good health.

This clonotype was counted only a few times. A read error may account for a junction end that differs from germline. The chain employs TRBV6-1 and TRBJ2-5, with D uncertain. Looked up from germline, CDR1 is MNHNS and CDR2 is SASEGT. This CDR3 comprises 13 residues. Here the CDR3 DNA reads TGTGCCAACAGTGATGGGTGGTCTAGGACCCAGTACTTC. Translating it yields CANSDGWSRTQYF.

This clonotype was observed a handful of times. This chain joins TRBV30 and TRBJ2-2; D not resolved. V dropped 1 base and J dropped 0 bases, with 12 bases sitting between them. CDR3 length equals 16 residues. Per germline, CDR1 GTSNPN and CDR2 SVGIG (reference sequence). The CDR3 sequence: CAWSADGSTNTGELFF. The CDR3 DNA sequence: TGTGCCTGGAGTGCAGATGGGTCAACGAACACCGGGGAGCTGTTTTTT. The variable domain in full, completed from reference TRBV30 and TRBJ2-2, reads SQTIHQWPATLVQPVGSPLSLECTVEGTSNPNLYWYRQAAGRGLQLLFYSVGIGQISSEVPQNLSASRPQDRQFILSSKKLLLSDSGFYLCAWSADGSTNTGELFFGEGSRLTVL.

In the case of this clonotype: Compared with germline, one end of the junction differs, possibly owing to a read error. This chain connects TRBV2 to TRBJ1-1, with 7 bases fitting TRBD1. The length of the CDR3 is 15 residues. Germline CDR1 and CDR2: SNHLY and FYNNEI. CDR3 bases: TGTGACAGCAGGGTTGAGGGGGCGGGGGGCACTGAAGCTTTCTTT. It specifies CDSRVEGAGGTEAFF.

The CDR3 sequence is CASSPGGWNEKLFF. In nucleotides, the CDR3 is TGTGCCAGCAGCCCAGGGGGCTGGAATGAAAAACTGTTTTTT. The chain employs TRBV6-5 and TRBJ1-4; TRBD1 agrees at 8 bases. Losses at the gene ends were 6 bases for V and 5 bases for J; bases not matched to a gene: 5. CDR1 and CDR2 (germline): MNHEY, SVGAGI. This CDR3 is 14 amino acids long.

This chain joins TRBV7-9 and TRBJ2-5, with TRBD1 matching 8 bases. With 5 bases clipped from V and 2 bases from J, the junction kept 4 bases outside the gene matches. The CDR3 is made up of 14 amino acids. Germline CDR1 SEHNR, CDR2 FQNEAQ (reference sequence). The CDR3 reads CASSNRDRQETQYF. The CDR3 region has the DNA TGTGCCAGCAGCAACCGGGACAGGCAAGAGACCCAGTACTTC.

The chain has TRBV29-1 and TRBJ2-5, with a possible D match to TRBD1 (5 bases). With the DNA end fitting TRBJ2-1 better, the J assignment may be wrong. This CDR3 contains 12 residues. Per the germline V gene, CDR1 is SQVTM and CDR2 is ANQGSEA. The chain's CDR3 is CSVNTGLGEQFF. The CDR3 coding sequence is TGCAGCGTTAATACAGGTTTAGGTGAGCAGTTCTTC.

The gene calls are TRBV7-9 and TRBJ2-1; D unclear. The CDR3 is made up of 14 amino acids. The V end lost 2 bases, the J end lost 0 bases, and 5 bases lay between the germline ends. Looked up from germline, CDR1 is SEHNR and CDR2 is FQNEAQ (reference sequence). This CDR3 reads CASSLTNSYNEQFF. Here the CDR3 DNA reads TGTGCCAGCAGCTTAACAAACTCCTACAATGAGCAGTTCTTC.

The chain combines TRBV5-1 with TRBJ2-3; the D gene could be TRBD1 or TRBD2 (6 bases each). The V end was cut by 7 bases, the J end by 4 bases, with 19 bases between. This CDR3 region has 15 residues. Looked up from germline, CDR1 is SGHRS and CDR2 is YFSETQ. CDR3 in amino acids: CASGEGGGYADTQYF. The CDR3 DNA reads TGCGCCAGCGGCGAAGGAGGGGGGTACGCAGATACGCAGTATTTT.

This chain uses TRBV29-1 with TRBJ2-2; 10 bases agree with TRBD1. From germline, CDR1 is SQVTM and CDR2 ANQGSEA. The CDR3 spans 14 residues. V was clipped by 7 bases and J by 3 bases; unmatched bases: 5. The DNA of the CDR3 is TGCAGCGGCCGACAGGGGGCTGACACCGGGGAGCTGTTTTTT. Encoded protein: CSGRQGADTGELFF.